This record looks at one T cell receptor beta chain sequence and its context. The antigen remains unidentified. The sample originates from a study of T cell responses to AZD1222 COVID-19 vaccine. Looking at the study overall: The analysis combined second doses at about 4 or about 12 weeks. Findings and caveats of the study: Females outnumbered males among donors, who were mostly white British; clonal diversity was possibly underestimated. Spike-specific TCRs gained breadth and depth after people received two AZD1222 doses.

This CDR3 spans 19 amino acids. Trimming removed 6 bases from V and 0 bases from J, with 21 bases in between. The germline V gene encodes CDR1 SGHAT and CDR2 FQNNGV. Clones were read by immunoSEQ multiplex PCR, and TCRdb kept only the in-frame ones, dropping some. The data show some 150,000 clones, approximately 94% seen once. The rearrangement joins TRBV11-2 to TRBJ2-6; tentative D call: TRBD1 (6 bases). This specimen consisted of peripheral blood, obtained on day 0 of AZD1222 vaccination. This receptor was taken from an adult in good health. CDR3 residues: CASRRPGQSRLSGANVLTF. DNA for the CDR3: TGTGCCAGCAGGAGACCGGGACAAAGCCGTCTCTCTGGGGCCAACGTCCTGACTTTC.